Below are 8 T cell receptor beta chains sequenced from a single sample in a study of T-cell reconstitution after alpha-beta-depleted transplantation in children. Preparation of the TCRbeta library used unique molecular identifiers. TCRdb redid the calling of the PCR reads with MiXCR, one entry per CDR3 protein. The sample lists about 420,000 distinct CDR3 sequences, 15% to 20% occurring once. Sample: PBMCs, mostly from graft donor cells, taken 360 days after TCRalphabeta/CD19-depleted stem cell transplant. Receptors were obtained from a boy under three years old who had a stem cell transplant for Wiskott-Aldrich syndrome, so the T cells may come from the graft donor.

This clonotype has a handful of counts. The chain uses TRBV10-3 and TRBJ2-7; 7 nucleotides agree with TRBD1. Germline V lookup: CDR1 ENHRY, CDR2 SYGVKD. This CDR3 region has 17 residues. Trimming cost V 4 bases and J 1 base; bases outside gene matches: 13. The CDR3 here is CAISVHMDRWTSYEQYF. In nucleotides, the CDR3 is TGTGCCATCAGTGTTCACATGGACAGGTGGACATCCTACGAGCAGTACTTC.

This clonotype was seen at least ten times. V gene TRBV7-9 combines with J gene TRBJ2-7, with a tentative D call TRBD2 (7 bases). The CDR3 extends over 15 amino acids. Germline V gives CDR1 SEHNR, CDR2 FQNEAQ (reference sequence). V lost 5 bases and J lost 3, with 17 bases in between. CDR3 region: CASSGQREIFYEQYF. The CDR3 DNA reads as TGTGCCAGCAGCGGACAGCGGGAAATTTTCTACGAGCAGTACTTC.

The rearrangement joins TRBV20-1 to TRBJ2-1; D not certain. The length of the CDR3 is 11 residues. V was pared by 5 bases and J by 8 bases, with 10 bases between. CDR1 and CDR2 (germline): DFQATT, SNEGSKA (reference sequence). The CDR3 reads CSASMNHEQFF. The CDR3 nucleotides read TGCAGTGCTTCGATGAACCATGAGCAGTTCTTC.

The CDR3 nucleotides are TGTGCCAGCAGCCAAGGACAAAAAAACATTCAGTACTTC. Residues: CASSQGQKNIQYF. The chain uses TRBV4-2 and TRBJ2-4; D is unclear. The CDR3 totals 13 residues. Germline loops: CDR1 LGHNA, CDR2 YNFKEQ. V gave up 1 base and J gave up 4 bases, with 5 bases separating them.

This clonotype was observed a handful of times. V is TRBV7-2 and J is TRBJ2-7; TRBD2 matches at 9 bases. The germline V gene encodes CDR1 SGHTA and CDR2 FQGNSA. The V segment lost 1 base and the J segment 3 bases; nucleotides outside the gene matches: 4. The CDR3 consists of 15 residues. The CDR3 DNA reads as TGTGCCAGCAGCTTAGAGAGACTAGCGGTCTACGAGCAGTACTTC. Translation: CASSLERLAVYEQYF.

This clonotype came up a few times. The chain has TRBV24-1 and TRBJ2-2; no clear D gene. V lost 4 bases and J 3 bases, leaving 2 bases between the germline ends. The CDR3 runs 12 residues. The germline V gene has CDR1 KGHDR and CDR2 SFDVKD. This CDR3 is CATSEDTGELFF. The DNA of the CDR3 is TGTGCCACCAGTGAGGACACCGGGGAGCTGTTTTTT.

The chain recombines TRBV20-1 with TRBJ1-5, with D possibly matching TRBD1 (6 bases). The CDR3 spans 13 residues. Looked up from germline, CDR1 is DFQATT and CDR2 is SNEGSKA (reference sequence). V was clipped by 2 bases and J by 2 bases, with 7 bases between them. CDR3 sequence reads: CSARPGGNQPQHF. In nucleotides, the CDR3 is TGCAGTGCTAGACCAGGGGGCAATCAGCCCCAGCATTTT.

This clonotype came up a few times. The V and J genes are TRBV5-1 and TRBJ2-3; D might be TRBD2 (6 bases). From germline, CDR1 is SGHRS and CDR2 YFSETQ. The length of the CDR3 is 14 residues. V lost 5 bases and J lost 4, with 14 bases in between. CDR3 loop: CASRSLREADTQYF. The CDR3 nucleotides are TGCGCCAGCAGGTCTCTAAGGGAGGCAGATACGCAGTATTTT.